The clone carrying this T cell receptor (beta chain) has a count of ten or more. Arm-PCR of CDR3 regions with iRepertoire HTBI primers generated TCR beta libraries. TCRdb fed the multiplex PCR reads into MiXCR, producing one record per CDR3 protein. Found here are around 460,000 distinct CDR3 sequences, roughly 22% of them singletons; the top ten hold 13%. This specimen comes from a study of regulatory T cells in long-lasting Graves disease. Germline CDR1 reads MNHNS; CDR2 reads SASEGT. The CDR3 contains 14 residues. Trimming took 2 bases from V and 5 from J, leaving 12 bases between them. As for time point: persistent/refractory GD, antithyroid drugs over 5 years with positive TRAb. Generation of the TCR library employed RNA extracted from PBMCs. An endocrinology department located in Xi'an, China, was where the patients came from.

This receptor was obtained from a female donor with Graves disease. The rearrangement uses TRBV6-1 and TRBJ2-5; D call uncertain. The sample was peripheral blood mononuclear cells (PBMCs), taken when the disease was refractory, from a patient treated with antithyroid drugs. CDR3 bases: TGTGCCAGCAGTGAACGGGCCAGTCGCGAGACCCAGTACTTC. Translating it yields CASSERASRETQYF.